This T cell receptor (beta chain) was observed in a study of T cells in Graves' hyperthyroidism and ophthalmopathy. Study-wide points: Most thyroid clonotypes that were expanded above 0.001 also turned up in blood. For ophthalmopathy, model prediction preceded onset by a median around 7 months.

Active moderate-to-severe ophthalmopathy, Clinical Activity Score at least 3, NOSPECS at least 4, under 3 months' duration. Orbital computed tomography, thyroid ultrasound, serum thyroxine and TRAb, and clinical symptoms together informed the diagnoses. V lost 8 bases and J lost 3, with 14 bases in between. This CDR3 is 13 amino acids long. The sample holds many counts of this clonotype. As yet, its antigen is unknown. Amplified TCR beta CDR3 regions came from RNA transcripts. An initial round of RT-PCR targeting the TCR CDR3 relied on the HTBI primer set. TCRdb reanalysed the multiplex PCR reads using MiXCR and keeps one entry per CDR3 protein. The table lists around 520,000 distinct CDR3 sequences, less than 25% of them singletons.

V gene TRBV12-3 or TRBV12-4 combines with J gene TRBJ2-7, with D possibly being TRBD2 (6 bases). This TCR derives from a woman in her 30s with Graves' ophthalmopathy. Sequenced input: blood. The CDR3 loop is CASGSDGGYEQYF. The CDR3 nucleotides are TGTGCCAGCGGCTCCGACGGGGGCTACGAGCAGTACTTC.